Presented here are 23 T cell receptor beta chains from one specimen sequenced in a study of breast tumors, draining lymph nodes, adjacent tissues. TCRdb processed the multiplex PCR reads anew with MiXCR; each CDR3 protein has one entry. The sample has about 22,000 distinct CDR3 sequences, around 50% seen once. The sequenced material came from breast tumor tissue. All receptors derive from a female donor with breast cancer. Some clones in this sample may be carry-over from other donors' samples.

This chain links TRBV10-3 with TRBJ2-3, with 7 bases that match TRBD1. The CDR3 contains 15 residues. Germline lookup yields CDR1 ENHRY and CDR2 SYGVKD. Germline trimming cut 4 bases from V and 1 base from J; bases unmatched to any gene: 5. Here the CDR3 reads CAISATGFGTDTQYF. The DNA of the CDR3 is TGTGCCATCAGTGCGACAGGGTTTGGCACAGATACGCAGTATTTT.

The V call is TRBV10-3, the J call TRBJ2-1; perhaps TRBD1 as D (6 bases). V lost 11 bases, J lost 5 bases, and 22 bases lay in between. CDR1 is ENHRY and CDR2 is SYGVKD in the germline V gene. This CDR3 region has 15 residues. Written as DNA, the CDR3 is TGTGCCGCCGCAGACCTACAGGGAAACCACAATGAGCAGTTCTTC. As protein: CAAADLQGNHNEQFF.

Worth noting for this clonotype: A single base separates this from a much larger clone, so it may be a read error. The chain uses TRBV6-2 or TRBV6-3 and TRBJ1-5, with 7 positions matching TRBD1. J lost 1 base, V lost 5 bases, and 8 bases had no gene match. Germline CDR1 reads MNHEY; CDR2 reads SVGEGT. This CDR3 comprises 16 residues. The CDR3 DNA follows: TGTGCCAGCAGTCCGATATACAGGGGAAGCAATCAGCCCCAGCATTTT. Amino acids: CASSPIYRGSNQPQHF.

This CDR3 reads CASSLPRSGSPLHF. CDR3 nucleotides: TGTGCCAGCAGCTTACCCAGAAGCGGTTCGCCCCTCCACTTT. The J gene is TRBJ1-6, the V gene TRBV13; no reliable D call. The CDR3 covers 14 residues. Germline CDR1 PRHDT, CDR2 FYEKMQ (reference sequence). Trimming took off 2 bases at V and 13 bases at J, with 15 bases between the two ends. The variable domain in full, with the rest retrieved from reference TRBV13 and TRBJ1-6, is AAGVIQSPRHLIKEKRETATLKCYPIPRHDTVYWYQQGPGQDPQFLISFYEKMQSDKGSIPDRFSAQQFSDYHSELNMSSLELGDSALYFCASSLPRSGSPLHFGNGTRLTVT.

Turning to this clonotype: One end of the junction varies from germline; a read error may be responsible. This chain uses TRBV9 with TRBJ2-3, with TRBD2 identical over 8 bases. The germline V gene encodes CDR1 SGDLS and CDR2 YYNGEE. This CDR3 comprises 13 residues. The CDR3 region is CASRRAGVDTQYF. DNA for the CDR3: TGCGCCAGCAGGAGAGCGGGAGTGGATACGCAGTATTTT.

This chain connects TRBV6-2 or TRBV6-3 to TRBJ2-3; 11 bases are shared with TRBD2. The CDR3 consists of 16 residues. V lost 4 bases to trimming and J lost 2 bases; unmatched junction nucleotides: 5. The germline gives CDR1 MNHEY, CDR2 SVGEGT. CDR3 amino acids: CASSSPSGGFTDTQYF. CDR3 DNA sequence: TGTGCCAGCAGTTCCCCTAGCGGGGGGTTCACAGATACGCAGTATTTT.

This clonotype was found a few times. For the CDR3, the DNA is TGCGCCAGCAGCTTGGAGGGACAGCAGTACTTC. This encodes CASSLEGQQYF. This chain links TRBV5-1 with TRBJ2-7, with D perhaps assigned TRBD1 or TRBD2 (5 bases each). Trimming pared 0 bases from V and 8 bases from J, leaving 6 bases between. The CDR3 extends over 11 amino acids. CDR1 SGHRS and CDR2 YFSETQ come from the germline V gene.

In nucleotides, the CDR3 is TGTGCCAGCAGCTTCAAGAGGAGTTACACCGGGGAGCTGTTTTTT. Its translation: CASSFKRSYTGELFF. The chain uses TRBV7-2 and TRBJ2-2; D gene unclear. Germline V gives CDR1 SGHTA, CDR2 FQGNSA. There are 15 residues in the CDR3. Trimming took 3 bases from V and 3 from J, leaving 11 bases between them.

The chain is built from TRBV2 and TRBJ2-5; D is tentatively TRBD1 or TRBD2 (6 bases each). The V gene's germline CDR1 is SNHLY and CDR2 FYNNEI. Between the trimmed V and J ends, which lost 0 bases and 3 bases, there was a span of 14 bases. This CDR3 has 16 amino acids. The CDR3 spells CASSEATGAKKETQYF. In nucleotides, the CDR3 is TGTGCCAGCAGTGAAGCAACGGGGGCGAAGAAAGAGACCCAGTACTTC.

By its share, this clonotype is medium-sized (0.01 to 0.1%). The V gene is TRBV11-3, the J gene TRBJ2-7, with 7 bases identical to TRBD1. The germline CDR1 and CDR2 sequences are SGHNT and YENEEA. Trimming at V came to 1 base and at J to 5 bases, leaving 8 bases not matched to a gene. The CDR3 contains 15 residues. The CDR3 DNA sequence: TGTGCCAGCAGCTTAGCGGACAGGCCGTTAGACGAGCAGTACTTC. This codes for CASSLADRPLDEQYF.

This clonotype counts as medium-sized. The chain uses TRBV20-1 and TRBJ2-1; D is perhaps TRBD2 (6 bases). Germline loops: CDR1 DFQATT, CDR2 SNEGSKA (reference sequence). This CDR3 is built from 14 residues. The V gene lost 6 bases and the J gene lost 0 bases, with 12 bases spanning the gap. CDR3 residues: CSAVSGDSYNEQFF. CDR3 bases: TGCAGTGCCGTTAGCGGAGACTCCTACAATGAGCAGTTCTTC.

This clonotype showed up many times. The chain recombines TRBV7-3 with TRBJ2-1, with D perhaps TRBD1 (6 bases). Germline V gives CDR1 SGHTA, CDR2 FQGTGA. The CDR3 covers 12 residues. V was trimmed by 3 bases and J by 9 bases, leaving 9 bases between them. CDR3 protein: CASSFRGGEQFF. The CDR3 bases are TGTGCCAGCAGCTTCAGGGGTGGTGAGCAGTTCTTC. Filled out from reference TRBV7-3 and TRBJ2-1, the complete variable domain reads GAGVSQTPSNKVTEKGKYVELRCDPISGHTALYWYRQSLGQGPEFLIYFQGTGAADDSGLPNDRFFAVRPEGSVSTLKIQRTERGDSAVYLCASSFRGGEQFFGPGTRLTVL.

The rearrangement joins TRBV24-1 to TRBJ2-5, with D unclear. V was pared by 4 bases and J by 7 bases, with 12 bases between. The CDR3 spans 13 residues. CDR1 is KGHDR and CDR2 is SFDVKD in the germline V gene. The CDR3 loop is CATSDPTEWTQYF. CDR3 DNA: TGTGCCACCAGTGACCCGACCGAGTGGACCCAGTACTTC.

This clonotype has ten or more counts. A read error may explain this, as a much larger clone is one base away. The chain joins TRBV11-2 to TRBJ2-4; D is unclear. Looked up from germline, CDR1 is SGHAT and CDR2 is FQNNGV. This CDR3 comprises 13 residues. The CDR3 reads CASSLAAKTIQYF. For the CDR3, the DNA is TGTGCCAGCAGCTTAGCAGCCAAAACCATTCAGTACTTC.

Worth noting for this clonotype: One end of the junction is discordant with germline, which a read error may explain. The chain links TRBV7-3 to TRBJ2-2, with TRBD2 as a possible D gene (6 bases). Per the germline V gene, CDR1 is SGHTA and CDR2 is FQGTGA. The CDR3 extends over 17 amino acids. CDR3: CASSGSREEEGTGQLFF. DNA for the CDR3: TGTGCCAGCAGTGGTTCCAGGGAAGAGGAGGGCACCGGGCAGCTGTTTTTT.

By sample fraction, this clonotype is medium-sized (0.01 to 0.1%). The chain uses TRBV7-3 and TRBJ2-7, with D possibly TRBD2 on 5 matching bases. V gave up 4 bases and J gave up 6 bases, with 16 bases separating them. The CDR3 sequence is 14 residues long. Germline-derived CDR1 and CDR2 are SGHTA and FQGTGA. Here the CDR3 DNA reads TGTGCCAGCAGCTCCTCGGGGTCGAGTACCGAGCAGTACTTC. Protein: CASSSSGSSTEQYF.

This sequence joins TRBV7-2 and TRBJ1-4, with D uncertain. The V gene lost 1 base and the J gene lost 8 bases, with 11 bases spanning the gap. CDR3 length equals 14 residues. Germline V lookup: CDR1 SGHTA, CDR2 FQGNSA. The CDR3 nucleotides read TGTGCCAGCAGCTTAGTAGGATCGCGGGAAAAACTGTTTTTT. Translated: CASSLVGSREKLFF.

The sample holds many counts of this clonotype. The rearrangement joins TRBV12-3 or TRBV12-4 to TRBJ2-5; D possibly corresponds to TRBD2 (5 bases). The CDR3 runs to 16 residues. The V and J ends lost 5 bases and 5 bases respectively, with 21 bases between them. In DNA form, the CDR3 reads TGTGCCAGCAGTCACCAGCCAAGCGGAATCGCGGAGACCCAGTACTTC. This translates into CASSHQPSGIAETQYF.

This chain joins TRBV2 and TRBJ1-2, with unresolved D. V was pared by 6 bases and J by 8 bases, with 10 bases between. The CDR3 extends over 11 amino acids. Germline values: CDR1 SNHLY, CDR2 FYNNEI. The CDR3 nucleotides are TGTGCCAGCAGGTCAGTTGTCGGCTACACCTTC. This translates into CASRSVVGYTF. Based on the CDR3 plus reference TRBV2 and TRBJ1-2, the full variable domain is EPEVTQTPSHQVTQMGQEVILRCVPISNHLYFYWYRQILGQKVEFLVSFYNNEISEKSEIFDDQFSVERPDGSNFTLKIRSTKLEDSAMYFCASRSVVGYTFGSGTRLTVV.

This clonotype was recorded many times. It may be a read error: a sequence one base away is much more abundant. The rearrangement joins TRBV6-1 to TRBJ1-6, with D tentatively TRBD1 (5 bases). V gave up 6 bases and J gave up 10 bases, with 16 bases separating them. From germline, CDR1 is MNHNS and CDR2 SASEGT. The CDR3 runs to 14 residues. The CDR3 loop is CASRQQDRTSPLHF. For the CDR3, the DNA is TGTGCCAGCAGGCAACAGGATCGGACGTCACCCCTCCACTTT.

This chain joins TRBV5-8 and TRBJ2-1; 8 bases are a match to TRBD2. Losses at the gene ends were 6 bases for V and 6 bases for J; bases not matched to a gene: 11. The CDR3 runs 15 residues. Germline V gene data show CDR1 as SGHTS and CDR2 as YDEGEE. The CDR3 DNA reads TGTGCCAGCACCAATCTAGCGGGCGCCCGCAATGAGCAGTTCTTC. This translates into CASTNLAGARNEQFF.

The chain carries TRBV4-1 and TRBJ2-3, with D perhaps TRBD2 (7 bases). Looked up from germline, CDR1 is MGHRA and CDR2 is YSYEKL. Trimming shortened V by 1 base and J by 1 base, and 21 bases separated the two germline ends. The length of the CDR3 is 19 residues. The CDR3: CASSQVFGGRRVGTDTQYF. Here the CDR3 DNA reads TGCGCCAGCAGCCAAGTATTCGGGGGGCGCAGGGTTGGCACAGATACGCAGTATTTT.

This clonotype rates as large. J is TRBJ1-5 and V is TRBV20-1; TRBD1 matches at 9 bases. There are 13 residues in the CDR3. V lost 6 bases and J lost 7; bases outside the gene matches: 7. Germline CDR1 reads DFQATT; CDR2 reads SNEGSKA (reference sequence). CDR3 coding DNA: TGCAGTGCGGTCCCGGGACAGGGACAGCCCCAGCATTTT. This sequence encodes CSAVPGQGQPQHF.